The rows below give T cell receptor beta chains drawn from one sample of a study of T cell changes during pregnancy in multiple sclerosis. Only in-frame clones appear in the TCRdb table, and some are missing; sequencing was by immunoSEQ multiplex PCR. The table lists fewer than 50,000 clones, 88% of them singletons. The source was CD8+ T cells from peripheral blood mononuclear cells, collected in the third trimester of pregnancy. The receptors derive from a female donor with multiple sclerosis, enrolled in a pregnancy study. Each CDR3 is given with its conserved first and last residue. Each record gives: clone size, V gene, D gene, J gene, CDR3 protein, CDR3 DNA. The D gene is left open where the match is weak. Size values are once, few and many counts, or a class for expanded clones, and some rows have none.

abundance: -
v_gene: TRBV28
d_gene: -
j_gene: TRBJ2-5
CDR3aa: CASSLWAGETQYF
CDR3nt: TGTGCCAGCAGCCTGTGGGCTGGGGAGACCCAGTACTTC

abundance: -
v_gene: TRBV4-3
d_gene: TRBD2
j_gene: TRBJ2-7
CDR3aa: CASSQELAGAYEQYF
CDR3nt: TGCGCCAGCAGCCAAGAACTAGCGGGGGCCTACGAGCAGTACTTC

abundance: -
v_gene: TRBV9
d_gene: TRBD2
j_gene: TRBJ2-1
CDR3aa: CASSASGTSGELDNEQFF
CDR3nt: TGTGCCAGCAGCGCCTCCGGGACTAGCGGGGAACTTGACAATGAGCAGTTCTTC

abundance: -
v_gene: TRBV7-8
d_gene: -
j_gene: TRBJ1-2
CDR3aa: CASSFTTGLYGYTF
CDR3nt: TGTGCCAGCAGCTTTACGACAGGCCTCTATGGCTACACCTTC

abundance: -
v_gene: TRBV5-6
d_gene: -
j_gene: TRBJ2-7
CDR3aa: CASSPQGYEQYF
CDR3nt: TGTGCCAGCAGTCCTCAGGGGTACGAGCAGTACTTC

abundance: -
v_gene: TRBV7-8
d_gene: -
j_gene: TRBJ1-2
CDR3aa: CASSSTAYYGYTF
CDR3nt: TGTGCCAGCAGCTCAACAGCCTACTATGGCTACACCTTC

abundance: -
v_gene: TRBV30
d_gene: -
j_gene: TRBJ1-1
CDR3aa: CAWSPPSTEAFF
CDR3nt: TGTGCCTGGAGTCCCCCGAGCACTGAAGCTTTCTTT

abundance: -
v_gene: TRBV5-1
d_gene: TRBD1
j_gene: TRBJ1-1
CDR3aa: CASSWGQGLDTEAFF
CDR3nt: TGCGCCAGCAGCTGGGGACAGGGGCTTGACACTGAAGCTTTCTTT

abundance: -
v_gene: TRBV5-1
d_gene: -
j_gene: TRBJ1-4
CDR3aa: CASSLDSTSPTFHEKLFF
CDR3nt: TGCGCCAGCAGCTTGGACAGCACTTCACCGACCTTCCATGAAAAACTGTTTTTT

abundance: few
v_gene: TRBV13
d_gene: -
j_gene: TRBJ1-1
CDR3aa: CASSLAPEAFF
CDR3nt: TGTGCCAGCAGCTTGGCTCCCGAAGCTTTCTTT

abundance: -
v_gene: TRBV15
d_gene: TRBD1
j_gene: TRBJ2-5
CDR3aa: CATSRGLLGQEPLDF
CDR3nt: TGTGCCACCAGCAGAGGGTTATTAGGACAGGAGCCTCTGGACTTC

abundance: -
v_gene: TRBV5-6
d_gene: -
j_gene: TRBJ2-1
CDR3aa: CASSFPLNEQFF
CDR3nt: TGTGCCAGCAGCTTCCCCCTCAATGAGCAGTTCTTC

abundance: -
v_gene: TRBV7-9
d_gene: -
j_gene: TRBJ2-7
CDR3aa: CASSLGGGETHEQYF
CDR3nt: TGTGCCAGCAGCTTAGGAGGAGGGGAAACCCACGAGCAGTACTTC

abundance: -
v_gene: TRBV27
d_gene: -
j_gene: TRBJ1-5
CDR3aa: CASSLDGRQSNQPQHF
CDR3nt: TGTGCCAGCAGCCTTGATGGCAGACAAAGCAATCAGCCCCAGCATTTT

abundance: -
v_gene: TRBV13
d_gene: -
j_gene: TRBJ1-1
CDR3aa: CASSPVSTGTTEAFF
CDR3nt: TGTGCCAGCAGCCCTGTCAGTACAGGGACAACTGAAGCTTTCTTT

abundance: -
v_gene: TRBV5-6
d_gene: -
j_gene: TRBJ1-4
CDR3aa: CASSLFQGPVGNEKLFF
CDR3nt: TGTGCCAGCAGCTTGTTTCAGGGCCCCGTTGGGAATGAAAAACTGTTTTTT

abundance: -
v_gene: TRBV4-3
d_gene: -
j_gene: TRBJ1-1
CDR3aa: CASSQDRSTNTEAFF
CDR3nt: TGCGCCAGCAGCCAAGATCGGAGTACGAACACTGAAGCTTTCTTT

abundance: -
v_gene: TRBV6-1
d_gene: TRBD1
j_gene: TRBJ1-1
CDR3aa: CASTPTGEWTEAFF
CDR3nt: TGTGCCAGCACCCCTACAGGGGAGTGGACTGAAGCTTTCTTT

abundance: -
v_gene: TRBV11-1
d_gene: TRBD1
j_gene: TRBJ2-3
CDR3aa: CASSHVPGQERRDTQYF
CDR3nt: TGTGCCAGCAGCCACGTACCGGGACAGGAACGAAGAGATACGCAGTATTTT

abundance: medium-sized
v_gene: TRBV4-2
d_gene: TRBD2
j_gene: TRBJ2-3
CDR3aa: CASSQERGGSDTQYF
CDR3nt: TGTGCCAGCAGCCAAGAGCGGGGGGGCTCAGATACGCAGTATTTT

abundance: -
v_gene: TRBV19
d_gene: -
j_gene: TRBJ1-2
CDR3aa: CASSIDLWNGPGYGYTF
CDR3nt: TGTGCCAGTAGTATAGATCTATGGAACGGTCCGGGCTATGGCTACACCTTC

abundance: once
v_gene: TRBV2
d_gene: -
j_gene: TRBJ2-3
CDR3aa: CASSEGRRIPDTQYF
CDR3nt: TGTGCCAGCAGTGAGGGCCGCCGGATCCCAGATACGCAGTATTTT

abundance: -
v_gene: TRBV15
d_gene: -
j_gene: TRBJ1-5
CDR3aa: CATSRDQGGGQPQHF
CDR3nt: TGTGCCACCAGCAGAGATCAGGGAGGGGGGCAGCCCCAGCATTTT

abundance: few
v_gene: TRBV10-1
d_gene: -
j_gene: TRBJ1-1
CDR3aa: CASSEFQGTEAFF
CDR3nt: TGCGCCAGCAGTGAGTTTCAGGGGACTGAAGCTTTCTTT

abundance: -
v_gene: TRBV28
d_gene: -
j_gene: TRBJ1-2
CDR3aa: CASSFSGSGYTF
CDR3nt: TGTGCCAGCAGTTTCTCGGGATCCGGCTACACCTTC

abundance: hyperexpanded
v_gene: TRBV6-1
d_gene: TRBD1
j_gene: TRBJ2-7
CDR3aa: CASSEGQGAYEQYF
CDR3nt: TGTGCCAGCAGTGAGGGACAGGGGGCGTACGAGCAGTACTTC

abundance: -
v_gene: TRBV4-3
d_gene: TRBD2
j_gene: TRBJ2-3
CDR3aa: CASSQEPSGTESDTQYF
CDR3nt: TGCGCCAGCAGCCAAGAGCCTAGCGGGACGGAATCAGATACGCAGTATTTT

abundance: -
v_gene: TRBV27
d_gene: -
j_gene: TRBJ2-1
CDR3aa: CASSLIAGNEQFF
CDR3nt: TGTGCCAGCAGTTTGATAGCAGGGAATGAGCAGTTCTTC

abundance: -
v_gene: TRBV6-1
d_gene: TRBD2
j_gene: TRBJ2-7
CDR3aa: CASSYGDYSYEQYF
CDR3nt: TGTGCCAGCAGTTATGGGGACTACTCCTACGAGCAGTACTTC

abundance: -
v_gene: TRBV19
d_gene: -
j_gene: TRBJ1-2
CDR3aa: CASSTPAEIEEINYGYTF
CDR3nt: TGTGCCAGTAGTACCCCAGCCGAGATCGAGGAAATAAACTATGGCTACACCTTC

abundance: -
v_gene: TRBV19
d_gene: -
j_gene: TRBJ2-7
CDR3aa: CASSIQGTSYEQYF
CDR3nt: TGTGCCAGTAGTATACAGGGGACCTCCTACGAGCAGTACTTC

abundance: -
v_gene: TRBV7-6
d_gene: TRBD1
j_gene: TRBJ1-1
CDR3aa: CASSLGDRNTEAFF
CDR3nt: TGTGCCAGCAGCTTAGGGGACAGGAACACTGAAGCTTTCTTT

abundance: few
v_gene: TRBV4-1
d_gene: -
j_gene: TRBJ1-5
CDR3aa: CASSHRQINQPQHF
CDR3nt: TGCGCCAGCAGCCACCGACAGATAAATCAGCCCCAGCATTTT

abundance: -
v_gene: TRBV14
d_gene: -
j_gene: TRBJ1-6
CDR3aa: CASSWGTPNRSPLHF
CDR3nt: TGTGCCAGCAGCTGGGGGACTCCTAATAGGTCACCCCTCCACTTT

abundance: -
v_gene: TRBV5-6
d_gene: -
j_gene: TRBJ1-5
CDR3aa: CASSQGLQPQHF
CDR3nt: TGTGCCAGCAGTCAGGGGTTGCAGCCCCAGCATTTT

abundance: -
v_gene: TRBV18
d_gene: -
j_gene: TRBJ1-5
CDR3aa: CASSRQVNQPQHF
CDR3nt: TGTGCCAGCTCACGCCAGGTTAATCAGCCCCAGCATTTT

abundance: once
v_gene: TRBV12-5
d_gene: -
j_gene: TRBJ1-5
CDR3aa: CASGPRGRPQHF
CDR3nt: TGTGCTAGTGGTCCCCGAGGTCGGCCCCAGCATTTT

abundance: few
v_gene: TRBV6-4
d_gene: TRBD2
j_gene: TRBJ2-3
CDR3aa: CASSDSRGGTDTQYF
CDR3nt: TGTGCCAGCAGTGACTCGCGGGGGGGCACAGATACGCAGTATTTT

abundance: once
v_gene: TRBV10-3
d_gene: TRBD1
j_gene: TRBJ1-4
CDR3aa: CAISELQGAVKLFF
CDR3nt: TGTGCCATCAGTGAACTCCAGGGGGCCGTAAAACTGTTTTTT